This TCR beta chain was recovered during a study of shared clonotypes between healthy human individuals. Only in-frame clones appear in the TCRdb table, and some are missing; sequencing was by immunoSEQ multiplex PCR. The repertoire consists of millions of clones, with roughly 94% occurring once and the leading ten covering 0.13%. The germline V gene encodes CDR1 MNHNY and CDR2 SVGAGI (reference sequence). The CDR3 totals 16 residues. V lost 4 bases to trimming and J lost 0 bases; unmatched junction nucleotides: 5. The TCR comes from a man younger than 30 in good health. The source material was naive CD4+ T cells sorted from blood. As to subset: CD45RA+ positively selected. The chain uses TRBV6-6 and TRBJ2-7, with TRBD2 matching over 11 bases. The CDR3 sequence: CASSSYGLAGSYEQYF. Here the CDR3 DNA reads TGTGCCAGCAGTTCATACGGACTAGCGGGCTCCTACGAGCAGTACTTC.